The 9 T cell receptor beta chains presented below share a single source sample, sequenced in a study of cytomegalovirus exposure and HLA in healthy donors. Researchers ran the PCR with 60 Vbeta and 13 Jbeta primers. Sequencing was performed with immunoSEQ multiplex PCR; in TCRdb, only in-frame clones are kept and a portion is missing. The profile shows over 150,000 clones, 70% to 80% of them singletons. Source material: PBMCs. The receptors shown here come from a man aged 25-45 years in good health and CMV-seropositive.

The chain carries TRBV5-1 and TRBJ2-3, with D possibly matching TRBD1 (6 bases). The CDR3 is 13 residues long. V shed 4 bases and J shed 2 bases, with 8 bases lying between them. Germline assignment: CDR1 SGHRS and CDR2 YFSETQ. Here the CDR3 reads CASSLGATDTQYF. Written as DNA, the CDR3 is TGCGCCAGCAGCCTGGGGGCCACAGATACGCAGTATTTT.

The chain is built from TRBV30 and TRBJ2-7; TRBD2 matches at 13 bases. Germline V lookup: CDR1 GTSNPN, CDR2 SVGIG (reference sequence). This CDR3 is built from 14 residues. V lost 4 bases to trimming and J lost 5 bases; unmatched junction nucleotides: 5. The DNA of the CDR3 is TGTGCCTGGAATCAACTAGCGGGAGGGAACGAGCAGTACTTC. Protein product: CAWNQLAGGNEQYF. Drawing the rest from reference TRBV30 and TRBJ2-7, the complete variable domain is SQTIHQWPATLVQPVGSPLSLECTVEGTSNPNLYWYRQAAGRGLQLLFYSVGIGQISSEVPQNLSASRPQDRQFILSSKKLLLSDSGFYLCAWNQLAGGNEQYFGPGTRLTVT.

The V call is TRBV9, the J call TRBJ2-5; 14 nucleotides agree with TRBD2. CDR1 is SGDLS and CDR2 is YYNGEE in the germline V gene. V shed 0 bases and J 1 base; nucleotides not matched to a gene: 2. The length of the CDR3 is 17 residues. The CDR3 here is CASSVGTSGRFQETQYF. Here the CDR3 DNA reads TGTGCCAGCAGCGTAGGGACTAGCGGGAGGTTCCAAGAGACCCAGTACTTC.

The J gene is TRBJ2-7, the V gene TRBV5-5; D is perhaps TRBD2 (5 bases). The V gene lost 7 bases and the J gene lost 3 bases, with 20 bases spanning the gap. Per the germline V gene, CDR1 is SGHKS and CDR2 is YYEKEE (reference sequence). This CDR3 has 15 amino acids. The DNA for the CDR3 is TGTGCCAGCCCAAAGGGAGCCGCACCCTTCTACGAGCAGTACTTC. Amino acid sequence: CASPKGAAPFYEQYF. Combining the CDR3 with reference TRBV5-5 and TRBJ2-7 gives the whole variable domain DAGVTQSPTHLIKTRGQQVTLRCSPISGHKSVSWYQQVLGQGPQFIFQYYEKEERGRGNFPDRFSARQFPNYSSELNVNALLLGDSALYLCASPKGAAPFYEQYFGPGTRLTVT.

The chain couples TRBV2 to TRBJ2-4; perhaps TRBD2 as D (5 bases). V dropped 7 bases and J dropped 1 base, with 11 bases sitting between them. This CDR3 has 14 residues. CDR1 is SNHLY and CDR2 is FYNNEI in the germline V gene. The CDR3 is CASNPGIAKNIQYF. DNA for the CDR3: TGTGCCAGCAACCCGGGAATTGCCAAAAACATTCAGTACTTC.

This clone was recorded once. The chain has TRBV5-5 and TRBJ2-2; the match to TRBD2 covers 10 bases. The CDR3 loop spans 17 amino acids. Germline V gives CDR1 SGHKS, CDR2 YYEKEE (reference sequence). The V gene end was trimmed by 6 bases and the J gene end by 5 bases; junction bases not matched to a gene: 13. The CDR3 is CASNGGLAGAGTGELFF. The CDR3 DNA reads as TGTGCCAGCAATGGGGGCCTAGCGGGAGCAGGGACCGGGGAGCTGTTTTTT.

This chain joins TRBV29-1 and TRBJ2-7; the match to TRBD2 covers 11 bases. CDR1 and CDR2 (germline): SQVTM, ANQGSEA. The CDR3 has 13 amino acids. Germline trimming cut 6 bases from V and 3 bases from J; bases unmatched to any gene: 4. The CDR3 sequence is CSVTSGSFYEQYF. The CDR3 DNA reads TGCAGCGTAACTAGCGGGAGTTTCTACGAGCAGTACTTC.

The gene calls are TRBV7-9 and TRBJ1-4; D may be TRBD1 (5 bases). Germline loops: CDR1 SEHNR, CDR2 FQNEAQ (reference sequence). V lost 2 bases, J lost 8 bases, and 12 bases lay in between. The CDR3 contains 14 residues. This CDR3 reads CASSLIGADEKLFF. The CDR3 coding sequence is TGTGCCAGCAGCTTAATAGGGGCCGACGAAAAACTGTTTTTT.

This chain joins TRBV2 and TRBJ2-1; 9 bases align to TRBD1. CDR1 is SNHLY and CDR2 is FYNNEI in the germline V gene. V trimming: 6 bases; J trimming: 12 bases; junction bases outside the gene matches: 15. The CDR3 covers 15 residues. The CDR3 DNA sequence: TGTGCCAGCAGACAGGGGGCTGGGTTTGAGGGGGTGCAGTTCTTC. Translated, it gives CASRQGAGFEGVQFF.